One sample yielded the 29 T cell receptor beta chains listed below, sequenced in a study of T cells after yellow fever vaccination. TCRdb re-called the 5' RACE reads through MiXCR, storing one row per CDR3 protein. The table has some 320,000 distinct CDR3 sequences, about 10% seen once. Sequenced here: CD4+ T cells sorted from PBMCs, sampled 5 days after the yellow fever booster vaccination. These TCRs come from a man younger than 35 who received the YFV17D yellow fever vaccine.

Many counts were recorded for this clonotype. The chain uses TRBV3-1 and TRBJ2-3; tentatively, D is TRBD1 (6 bases). There are 14 residues in the CDR3. Per germline, CDR1 LGHDT and CDR2 YNNKEL (reference sequence). The V end lost 6 bases, the J end lost 2 bases, and 12 bases lay between the germline ends. The CDR3 region is CASSLRGFTDTQYF. The CDR3 bases are TGTGCCAGCAGTCTTAGGGGGTTCACAGATACGCAGTATTTT.

The rearrangement links TRBV5-4 to TRBJ2-5, with TRBD2 matching over 10 bases. The CDR3 extends over 17 amino acids. CDR1 and CDR2 from the germline V gene are SGHNT and YYREEE (reference sequence). V lost 3 bases to trimming and J lost 4 bases; unmatched junction nucleotides: 12. CDR3 in amino acids: CASSSGAGGSEVETQYF. CDR3 nucleotides: TGTGCCAGCAGCTCAGGAGCGGGGGGGAGTGAAGTAGAGACCCAGTACTTC.

This clonotype showed up many times. V usage is TRBV19 and J usage is TRBJ1-5; TRBD1 might be the D (5 bases). The CDR3 extends over 16 amino acids. The ends were cut back, 7 bases at V and 6 bases at J, with 22 bases in the middle. The V gene's germline CDR1 is LNHDA and CDR2 SQIVND (reference sequence). The CDR3 spells CASTSPRGGVGQPQHF. The CDR3 coding sequence is TGTGCCAGTACCTCCCCGAGGGGAGGGGTAGGTCAGCCCCAGCATTTT.

This clonotype was recorded many times. The chain couples TRBV12-3 or TRBV12-4 to TRBJ1-4; 9 bases line up with TRBD1. J gave up 8 bases and V 3 bases, and 13 bases lay outside the gene matches. The CDR3 runs 17 residues. The CDR3 DNA follows: TGTGCCAGCAGTTTCTCGTTTCGGGGGACAGGGTACGAAAAACTGTTTTTT. Its protein is CASSFSFRGTGYEKLFF.

V and J are TRBV5-4 and TRBJ1-2, with 11 bases aligning to TRBD1. There are 13 residues in the CDR3. Per the germline V gene, CDR1 is SGHNT and CDR2 is YYREEE (reference sequence). V lost 7 bases to trimming and J lost 4 bases; unmatched junction nucleotides: 3. The CDR3 loop reads CASADRGLYGYTF. CDR3 sequence (DNA): TGTGCCAGCGCGGACAGGGGGCTCTATGGCTACACCTTC.

This clonotype was seen many times. The V gene is TRBV7-9, the J gene TRBJ2-2; 7 positions agree with TRBD1. J gave up 9 bases and V 5 bases, and 12 bases lay outside the gene matches. Germline assignment: CDR1 SEHNR and CDR2 FQNEAQ (reference sequence). The CDR3 has 15 amino acids. DNA of the CDR3: TGTGCCAGCAGCCCCCGGGACAGCCTTCGGAGGGAGCTGTTTTTT. Protein product: CASSPRDSLRRELFF.

The chain joins TRBV20-1 to TRBJ1-1, with D hard to call. V lost 5 bases to trimming and J lost 0 bases, with 16 bases between them. The CDR3 is 15 amino acids. CDR1 is DFQATT and CDR2 is SNEGSKA in the germline V gene (reference sequence). CDR3 protein: CSARSTLGMNTEAFF. The CDR3 DNA sequence: TGCAGTGCTCGATCAACACTCGGTATGAACACTGAAGCTTTCTTT.

The CDR3 spells CATGTRGGGRFF. The DNA of the CDR3 is TGTGCCACCGGGACTAGAGGGGGGGGTCGGTTCTTC. The chain couples TRBV27 to TRBJ2-1, with 8 positions matching TRBD2. Per the germline V gene, CDR1 is MNHEY and CDR2 is SMNVEV (reference sequence). V lost 10 bases to trimming and J lost 15 bases; unmatched junction nucleotides: 14. The CDR3 runs 12 residues.

This chain connects TRBV7-8 to TRBJ2-2, with D hard to call. Germline V lookup: CDR1 SGHVS, CDR2 FQNEAQ. With 5 bases removed from V and 4 bases from J, the gap between germline ends came to 11 bases. This CDR3 has 14 amino acids. The CDR3 DNA sequence: TGTGCCAGCAGCGGGGTCTTACTCACCGGGGAGCTGTTTTTT. Protein: CASSGVLLTGELFF.

The chain links TRBV4-3 to TRBJ2-1; TRBD2 matches at 11 bases. Germline V gene data show CDR1 as LGHNA and CDR2 as YSLEER. This CDR3 has 16 residues. V shed 3 bases and J 8 bases; nucleotides not matched to a gene: 9. This CDR3 reads CASSQQLAGAGDEQFF. The CDR3 DNA is TGCGCCAGCAGCCAGCAACTAGCGGGGGCCGGCGATGAGCAGTTCTTC.

This clonotype was seen more than once but under ten times. The gene calls are TRBV20-1 and TRBJ2-2, with 14 bases matching TRBD2. The CDR3 has 18 residues. Trimming cost V 1 base and J 0 bases; bases outside gene matches: 4. Per germline, CDR1 DFQATT and CDR2 SNEGSKA (reference sequence). CDR3 bases: TGCAGTGCTAGAGGGACTAGCGGGGGGCCGTCGAACACCGGGGAGCTGTTTTTT. Protein sequence: CSARGTSGGPSNTGELFF.

The sample holds a few counts of this clonotype. J is TRBJ2-3 and V is TRBV6-5; 8 bases align to TRBD1. V lost 5 bases, J lost 0 bases, and 7 bases stayed unmatched. The germline CDR1 and CDR2 sequences are MNHEY and SVGAGI. CDR3 size: 16 residues. CDR3 DNA: TGTGCCAGCAGTGATTCAAGGGACAGGAGCACAGATACGCAGTATTTT. This encodes CASSDSRDRSTDTQYF.

V and J are TRBV7-2 and TRBJ2-7; 7 nucleotides match TRBD2. The V and J ends lost 2 bases and 0 bases, in that order; junction bases with no gene match: 4. Per the germline V gene, CDR1 is SGHTA and CDR2 is FQGNSA. There are 15 residues in the CDR3. CDR3: CASSLRSGVSYEQYF. CDR3 DNA: TGTGCCAGCAGCTTAAGAAGCGGGGTCTCCTACGAGCAGTACTTC.

The table lists this clonotype with a few counts. The V call is TRBV27, the J call TRBJ2-5, with D possibly being TRBD1 (6 bases). Germline lookup yields CDR1 MNHEY and CDR2 SMNVEV (reference sequence). This CDR3 has 15 residues. The V end lost 6 bases, the J end lost 2 bases, and 16 bases lay between the germline ends. The CDR3 DNA reads as TGTGCCAGCAGCCGGGGCAGGGGAGAACAAGAGACCCAGTACTTC. It specifies CASSRGRGEQETQYF.

The sample holds a few counts of this clonotype. The chain combines TRBV10-3 with TRBJ2-5; D is perhaps TRBD2 (5 bases). Germline V lookup: CDR1 ENHRY, CDR2 SYGVKD. The length of the CDR3 is 13 residues. The V and J ends lost 10 bases and 2 bases respectively, with 14 bases between them. The CDR3 DNA follows: TGTGCCACAGGCGGGCGGGCACAAGAGACCCAGTACTTC. Its protein product is CATGGRAQETQYF.

A few counts support this clonotype. The V gene is TRBV12-3 or TRBV12-4, the J gene TRBJ2-3; D unresolved. Trimming cost V 4 bases and J 7 bases, with 9 bases left between them. This CDR3 spans 12 amino acids. CDR3 sequence reads: CASSYPENTQYF. CDR3 nucleotides: TGTGCCAGCAGTTATCCGGAAAATACGCAGTATTTT.

This clonotype showed up many times. The chain recombines TRBV18 with TRBJ2-5; 8 bases are shared with TRBD1. The germline CDR1 and CDR2 sequences are KGHSH and LQKENI. Losses at the gene ends were 5 bases for V and 9 bases for J; bases not matched to a gene: 5. The CDR3 runs to 12 residues. In DNA, the CDR3 is TGTGCCAGCTCAGAGGACAGGGTGGCCCAGTACTTC. Amino acids: CASSEDRVAQYF.

This clonotype was seen many times. The rearrangement joins TRBV7-9 to TRBJ2-3; D unclear. V lost 5 bases and J 1 base, leaving 13 bases between the germline ends. This CDR3 spans 15 amino acids. The germline gives CDR1 SEHNR, CDR2 FQNEAQ (reference sequence). DNA of the CDR3: TGTGCCAGCAGCCCCTCGAGGTTTCGCACAGATACGCAGTATTTT. It specifies CASSPSRFRTDTQYF.

Only a few counts were recorded for this clonotype. The rearrangement uses TRBV30 and TRBJ2-2, with TRBD2 as a possible D gene (5 bases). V dropped 3 bases and J dropped 4 bases, with 9 bases sitting between them. The CDR3 is 13 amino acids. Germline V gene data show CDR1 as GTSNPN and CDR2 as SVGIG (reference sequence). The DNA of the CDR3 is TGTGCCTGGAGCCCGGACTTCACCGGGGAGCTGTTTTTT. It yields the protein CAWSPDFTGELFF. The full variable domain, its missing parts supplied by reference TRBV30 and TRBJ2-2, is SQTIHQWPATLVQPVGSPLSLECTVEGTSNPNLYWYRQAAGRGLQLLFYSVGIGQISSEVPQNLSASRPQDRQFILSSKKLLLSDSGFYLCAWSPDFTGELFFGEGSRLTVL.

This clonotype has a handful of counts. The CDR3 sequence is CASSPGGIYGYTF. CDR3 DNA sequence: TGCGCCAGCAGCCCAGGGGGTATCTATGGCTACACCTTC. This chain links TRBV5-1 with TRBJ1-2; 7 bases agree with TRBD1. V lost 4 bases and J lost 4; bases outside the gene matches: 4. CDR1 is SGHRS, CDR2 YFSETQ, per germline. The CDR3 has 13 residues.

This clonotype was counted between two and nine times. The chain combines TRBV10-2 with TRBJ2-1, with D perhaps TRBD2 (5 bases). The CDR3 has 15 residues. V was trimmed by 6 bases and J by 0 bases, leaving 12 bases between them. In germline, CDR1 is WSHSY, CDR2 SAAADI. This CDR3 reads CASSQTRYSYNEQFF. The CDR3 coding sequence is TGCGCCAGCAGCCAAACTAGGTACTCCTACAATGAGCAGTTCTTC.

The genes are TRBV10-3 and TRBJ1-4; 9 bases match TRBD1. The germline V gene has CDR1 ENHRY and CDR2 SYGVKD. Germline trimming cut 2 bases from V and 8 bases from J; bases unmatched to any gene: 3. CDR3 length: 14 amino acids. CDR3 bases: TGTGCCATCAGTGAGGGGACAGGGTACGAAAAACTGTTTTTT. Translation gives CAISEGTGYEKLFF.

The table lists this clonotype with many counts. The chain joins TRBV7-6 to TRBJ2-5, with D perhaps matching TRBD2 (5 bases). Trimming cost V 5 bases and J 0 bases, with 16 bases left between them. In germline, CDR1 is SGHVS, CDR2 FNYEAQ. The CDR3 has 16 residues. Written as DNA, the CDR3 is TGTGCCAGCAGCACCCTTATTCGGGGTTACCAAGAGACCCAGTACTTC. It encodes CASSTLIRGYQETQYF.

The chain carries TRBV7-9 and TRBJ2-3, with TRBD2 matching over 12 bases. The V gene's germline CDR1 is SEHNR and CDR2 FQNEAQ (reference sequence). The V gene end was trimmed by 5 bases and the J gene end by 1 base; junction bases not matched to a gene: 4. This CDR3 is 16 amino acids long. CDR3 DNA sequence: TGTGCCAGCAGCCGAAGACTAGCGGGGGGCACAGATACGCAGTATTTT. It yields the protein CASSRRLAGGTDTQYF.

The chain joins TRBV25-1 to TRBJ2-2; either TRBD1 or TRBD2 may supply D (6 bases each). V lost 5 bases, J lost 1 base, and 11 bases lay in between. This CDR3 comprises 15 residues. Germline CDR1 MGHDK, CDR2 SYGVNS. CDR3 residues: CASSKGGLNTGELFF. The CDR3, as DNA: TGTGCCAGCAGTAAAGGGGGGTTGAACACCGGGGAGCTGTTTTTT.

This chain connects TRBV13 to TRBJ2-7; D gene uncertain. The V gene's germline CDR1 is PRHDT and CDR2 FYEKMQ (reference sequence). Trimming left V 1 base short and J 8 bases short, with 12 bases between. CDR3 size: 13 residues. In nucleotides, the CDR3 is TGTGCCAGCAGCTTAGAGCGTGGCTTGAAGCAGTACGTC. It encodes CASSLERGLKQYV.

This clonotype was picked up a small number of times. This rearrangement joins TRBV11-2 to TRBJ2-5; 7 bases are a match to TRBD2. The germline gives CDR1 SGHAT, CDR2 FQNNGV. The V segment lost 5 bases and the J segment 7 bases; nucleotides outside the gene matches: 10. The CDR3 runs to 14 residues. The CDR3 reads CASSQDTSGGTQYF. Written as DNA, the CDR3 is TGTGCCAGCAGCCAGGACACCTCGGGGGGGACCCAGTACTTC.

This clonotype has a count of ten or more. V usage is TRBV6-5 and J usage is TRBJ1-1, with 7 bases fitting TRBD1. The CDR3 contains 13 residues. Losses at the gene ends were 6 bases for V and 6 bases for J; bases not matched to a gene: 7. Germline CDR1 MNHEY, CDR2 SVGAGI. DNA for the CDR3: TGTGCCAGCAGAAGGGGGCACGCGTCTGAAGCTTTCTTT. Its protein is CASRRGHASEAFF.

The sample holds a few counts of this clonotype. This chain links TRBV27 with TRBJ2-3, with unresolved D. The V gene lost 10 bases and the J gene lost 1 base, with 12 bases spanning the gap. CDR3 length: 13 amino acids. Germline-derived CDR1 and CDR2 are MNHEY and SMNVEV (reference sequence). The CDR3 reads CATRLPGTDTQYF. The CDR3 bases are TGTGCCACCCGTCTACCTGGCACAGATACGCAGTATTTT.